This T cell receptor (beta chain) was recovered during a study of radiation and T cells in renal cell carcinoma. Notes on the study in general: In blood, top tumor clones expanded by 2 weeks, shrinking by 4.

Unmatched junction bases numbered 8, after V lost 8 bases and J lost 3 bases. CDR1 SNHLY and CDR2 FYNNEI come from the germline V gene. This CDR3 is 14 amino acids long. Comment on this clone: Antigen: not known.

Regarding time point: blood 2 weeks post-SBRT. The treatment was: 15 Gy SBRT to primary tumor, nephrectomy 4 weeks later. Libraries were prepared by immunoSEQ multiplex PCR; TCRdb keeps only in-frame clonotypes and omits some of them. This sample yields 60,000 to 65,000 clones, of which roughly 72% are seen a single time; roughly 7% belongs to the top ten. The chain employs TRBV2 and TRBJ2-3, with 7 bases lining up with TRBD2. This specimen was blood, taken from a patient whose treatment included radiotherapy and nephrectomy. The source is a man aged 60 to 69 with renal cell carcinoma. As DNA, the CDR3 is TGTGCCAGCCGTCGCGGGGGTGGAACAGATACGCAGTATTTT. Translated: CASRRGGGTDTQYF.